Below, 25 T cell receptor beta chains from the same sample are listed, as sequenced in a study of OX40 agonist ivuxolimab in advanced cancers. Library method: the immunoSEQ multiplex PCR assay. The table was pulled from immuneACCESS by TCRdb, which kept in-frame rearrangements only. Such tables lose some clones; where checked, under half of the loss comes from unresolved V genes, and the rest has no known cause. In all, the sample holds 45,000 to 55,000 clones, and around 80% of those were seen once. The ten top clones hold about 1.5% of the sample. The sample consisted of CD4+ or CD8+ T cells sorted from blood, taken in a trial of the OX40 agonist ivuxolimab. These receptors were taken from an adult with an advanced solid tumor such as melanoma, head and neck, liver or kidney cancer.

The CDR3 protein is CASSEIPANQPQHF. CDR3 nucleotide sequence: TGTGCCAGCAGTGAAATTCCAGCTAATCAGCCCCAGCATTTT. V gene TRBV2 combines with J gene TRBJ1-5; no clear D gene. V dropped 2 bases and J dropped 4 bases, with 9 bases sitting between them. The CDR3 has 14 residues. Germline CDR1 SNHLY, CDR2 FYNNEI.

The chain joins TRBV6-6 to TRBJ1-1; no clear D. V was clipped by 5 bases and J by 3 bases, with 16 bases between them. Per the germline V gene, CDR1 is MNHNY and CDR2 is SVGAGI (reference sequence). The CDR3 has 15 amino acids. The DNA of the CDR3 is TGTGCCAGCAGTACCCCCGAGAGGTCGGACACTGAAGCTTTCTTT. Translation: CASSTPERSDTEAFF.

This chain links TRBV5-1 with TRBJ2-7, with D tentatively TRBD2 (5 bases). Trimming cost V 0 bases and J 2 bases, with 12 bases left between them. This CDR3 spans 15 amino acids. The germline V gene has CDR1 SGHRS and CDR2 YFSETQ. The CDR3 region is CASSLALSGPYEQYF. CDR3 bases: TGCGCCAGCAGCTTGGCCTTAAGCGGCCCCTACGAGCAGTACTTC.

This clone was detected once. This sequence joins TRBV19 and TRBJ1-4; TRBD1 matches 10 bases. Germline lookup yields CDR1 LNHDA and CDR2 SQIVND (reference sequence). The CDR3 runs to 15 residues. The V segment lost 6 bases and the J segment 1 base; nucleotides outside the gene matches: 2. CDR3 coding DNA: TGTGCCAGTAGCAGGACAGGGGGAACTAATGAAAAACTGTTTTTT. The encoded protein is CASSRTGGTNEKLFF.

This chain uses TRBV28 with TRBJ2-1; TRBD2 aligns across 9 bases. CDR1 and CDR2 (germline): MDHEN, SYDVKM. V trimming: 3 bases; J trimming: 7 bases; junction bases outside the gene matches: 13. CDR3 size: 17 residues. The CDR3 sequence is CASSLRSREGAWNEQFF. DNA for the CDR3: TGTGCCAGCAGTTTGAGGTCGCGGGAGGGGGCTTGGAATGAGCAGTTCTTC.

This clone has only one observation. The rearrangement joins TRBV30 to TRBJ1-5; no clear D gene. The V end was cut by 2 bases, the J end by 2 bases, with 7 bases between. CDR1 and CDR2 (germline): GTSNPN, SVGIG (reference sequence). This CDR3 region has 13 residues. The CDR3 nucleotides read TGTGCCTGGAGTCTACAAGGCAATCAGCCCCAGCATTTT. Its translation: CAWSLQGNQPQHF.

This chain links TRBV5-1 with TRBJ2-3; D is unresolved. Germline loops: CDR1 SGHRS, CDR2 YFSETQ. Trimming removed 9 bases at V and 2 bases at J, with 19 bases between. The CDR3 extends over 15 amino acids. CDR3 loop: CATRPGFGNTDTQYF. CDR3 DNA: TGCGCCACCAGGCCAGGTTTCGGTAACACAGATACGCAGTATTTT.

V and J are TRBV7-9 and TRBJ2-7; 7 positions match TRBD2. J lost 1 base, V lost 5 bases, and 11 bases had no gene match. There are 16 residues in the CDR3. Germline V CDR1 and CDR2: SEHNR, FQNEAQ (reference sequence). The CDR3 DNA reads TGTGCCAGCAGCGGGCGGGCTAGCGGTAATTCCTACGAGCAGTACTTC. The encoded protein is CASSGRASGNSYEQYF.

The chain joins TRBV18 to TRBJ1-3, with D maybe TRBD1 (6 bases). The CDR3 has 16 residues. V was shortened by 4 bases and J by 2 bases, with 15 bases between the two germline ends. The germline V gene has CDR1 KGHSH and CDR2 LQKENI. The chain's CDR3 is CASSQSGQGTGNTIYF. The CDR3 nucleotides are TGTGCCAGCTCACAAAGTGGCCAGGGGACTGGAAACACCATATATTTT.

V usage is TRBV7-2 and J usage is TRBJ2-5; D gene unclear. V was pared by 2 bases and J by 1 base, with 11 bases between. CDR3 size: 15 residues. Per the germline V gene, CDR1 is SGHTA and CDR2 is FQGNSA. Written as DNA, the CDR3 is TGTGCCAGCAGCTTATCCCTTCACGGCCAAGAGACCCAGTACTTC. Protein product: CASSLSLHGQETQYF.

The rearrangement joins TRBV5-1 to TRBJ2-1; 8 bases map to TRBD2. The junction had 11 bases not matched to a gene; V was cut back by 4 bases and J by 2 bases. Germline V gene sequence: CDR1 SGHRS, CDR2 YFSETQ. This CDR3 is 17 amino acids long. The CDR3 is CASSLPRGGTAYNEQFF. For the CDR3, the DNA is TGCGCCAGCAGCCTACCCCGGGGGGGGACCGCCTACAATGAGCAGTTCTTC.

The sample holds a few counts of this clone. J is TRBJ2-1 and V is TRBV7-9; 8 bases fit TRBD2. The junction had 7 bases not matched to a gene; V was cut back by 5 bases and J by 7 bases. CDR1 and CDR2 from the germline V gene are SEHNR and FQNEAQ (reference sequence). CDR3 length: 14 amino acids. The CDR3 bases are TGTGCCAGCAGCCCCCAAGCTAGCGGGAATGAGCAGTTCTTC. This gives the protein CASSPQASGNEQFF.

The chain carries TRBV7-8 and TRBJ2-5, with no clear D. From germline, CDR1 is SGHVS and CDR2 FQNEAQ. The CDR3 has 14 amino acids. Trimming removed 1 base at V and 3 bases at J, with 9 bases between. CDR3 DNA sequence: TGTGCCAGCAGCTTAGAACAGATAGAAGAGACCCAGTACTTC. Its protein is CASSLEQIEETQYF.

The chain employs TRBV11-3 and TRBJ2-1; 7 bases fit TRBD2. The CDR3 is 15 residues long. Germline CDR1 reads SGHNT; CDR2 reads YENEEA. Trimming removed 8 bases from V and 5 bases from J; junction bases left unmatched: 12. The DNA for the CDR3 is TGTGCCAGCGCGTTAGGCGGGAGAGAAAACAATGAGCAGTTCTTC. Protein product: CASALGGRENNEQFF.

The V call is TRBV9, the J call TRBJ1-4, with D possibly TRBD1 on 5 matching bases. The CDR3 covers 17 residues. V lost 3 bases and J lost 1, with 16 bases in between. The germline gives CDR1 SGDLS, CDR2 YYNGEE. This CDR3 is CASSAGVGGGTNEKLFF. The CDR3 nucleotides read TGTGCCAGCAGCGCCGGTGTGGGGGGAGGAACTAATGAAAAACTGTTTTTT.

V and J are TRBV5-5 and TRBJ2-1; 13 bases align to TRBD2. The CDR3 runs to 19 residues. V lost 1 base, J lost 0 bases, and 7 bases stayed unmatched. Germline assignment: CDR1 SGHKS and CDR2 YYEKEE (reference sequence). CDR3 DNA: TGTGCCAGCAGCTTGTACAGGGGACTAGCGGGGAGCTCCTACAATGAGCAGTTCTTC. It codes for CASSLYRGLAGSSYNEQFF.

This rearrangement joins TRBV28 to TRBJ2-3; TRBD1 matches 8 bases. Germline V lookup: CDR1 MDHEN, CDR2 SYDVKM. This CDR3 contains 15 residues. V shed 2 bases, J shed 4 bases, and the junction held 5 bases outside the gene matches. As DNA, the CDR3 is TGTGCCAGCAGTTTACAGGGGGCTTATGCAGATACGCAGTATTTT. Translating gives CASSLQGAYADTQYF. Using reference TRBV28 and TRBJ2-3 for the parts outside the CDR3, the full variable domain is DVKVTQSSRYLVKRTGEKVFLECVQDMDHENMFWYRQDPGLGLRLIYFSYDVKMKEKGDIPEGYSVSREKKERFSLILESASTNQTSMYLCASSLQGAYADTQYFGPGTRLTVL.

Comments on this clone: One end of the junction varies from germline; a read error may be responsible. The chain has TRBV7-2 and TRBJ2-7; perhaps TRBD2 as D (5 bases). Germline values: CDR1 SGHTA, CDR2 FQGNSA. The CDR3 contains 16 residues. CDR3 in DNA: TGTGCCAGCAGCGGACCTGGGCGGGCCTTAACCTACGAGCGGTACTTC. This gives the protein CASSGPGRALTYERYF.

This chain joins TRBV10-1 and TRBJ2-3, with 9 bases that match TRBD2. The trim removed 5 bases at V and 4 bases at J, leaving 4 bases unmatched. Germline CDR1 reads WNHNN; CDR2 reads SYGVQD (reference sequence). The CDR3 totals 14 residues. In nucleotides, the CDR3 is TGCGCCAGCAGTTTTAGCGGGAGCGCAGATACGCAGTATTTT. This encodes CASSFSGSADTQYF.

The rearrangement links TRBV28 to TRBJ2-1; 11 nucleotides line up with TRBD2. Unmatched junction bases numbered 1, after V lost 8 bases and J lost 4 bases. From germline, CDR1 is MDHEN and CDR2 SYDVKM. This CDR3 has 13 residues. CDR3 sequence reads: CASGLAGYNEQFF. The DNA for the CDR3 is TGTGCCAGCGGACTAGCGGGTTACAATGAGCAGTTCTTC.

The chain combines TRBV4-3 with TRBJ2-3; 9 nucleotides match TRBD2. V lost 4 bases and J lost 2; bases outside the gene matches: 1. CDR1 is LGHNA, CDR2 YSLEER, per germline. The CDR3 has 14 amino acids. The CDR3 sequence: CASSRLADTDTQYF. CDR3 nucleotide sequence: TGCGCCAGCAGCCGACTAGCGGACACAGATACGCAGTATTTT.

This chain uses TRBV6-4 with TRBJ1-4; TRBD1 agrees at 9 bases. Germline assignment: CDR1 MRHNA and CDR2 SNTAGT. With 3 bases clipped from V and 8 bases from J, the junction kept 10 bases outside the gene matches. This CDR3 region has 16 residues. The CDR3 DNA follows: TGTGCCAGCAGTGATACCCCCGGGACAGGGATAGAAAAACTGTTTTTT. This translates into CASSDTPGTGIEKLFF.

V usage is TRBV7-2 and J usage is TRBJ2-5; no clear D. With 5 bases removed from V and 0 bases from J, the gap between germline ends came to 10 bases. The CDR3 loop spans 14 amino acids. CDR1 and CDR2 from the germline V gene are SGHTA and FQGNSA. CDR3 sequence: CASSPQADQETQYF. CDR3 coding DNA: TGTGCCAGCAGCCCCCAGGCGGACCAAGAGACCCAGTACTTC.

This chain joins TRBV2 and TRBJ1-2, with a possible D match to TRBD1 (6 bases). This CDR3 comprises 11 residues. The germline gives CDR1 SNHLY, CDR2 FYNNEI. Trimming pared 8 bases from V and 13 bases from J, leaving 17 bases between. CDR3 region: CASEQRQVLTF. The DNA of the CDR3 is TGTGCCAGCGAGCAAAGACAGGTCCTCACCTTC.

The V and J genes are TRBV6-4 and TRBJ2-1, with TRBD2 identical over 9 bases. Germline V CDR1 and CDR2: MRHNA, SNTAGT. The V gene end was trimmed by 2 bases and the J gene end by 5 bases; junction bases not matched to a gene: 31. This CDR3 spans 24 amino acids. The CDR3 is CASSDRLGRGGRLAETSHHNEQFF. CDR3 DNA: TGTGCCAGCAGTGACCGACTAGGTCGGGGGGGGAGACTAGCGGAGACTTCTCATCACAATGAGCAGTTCTTC.